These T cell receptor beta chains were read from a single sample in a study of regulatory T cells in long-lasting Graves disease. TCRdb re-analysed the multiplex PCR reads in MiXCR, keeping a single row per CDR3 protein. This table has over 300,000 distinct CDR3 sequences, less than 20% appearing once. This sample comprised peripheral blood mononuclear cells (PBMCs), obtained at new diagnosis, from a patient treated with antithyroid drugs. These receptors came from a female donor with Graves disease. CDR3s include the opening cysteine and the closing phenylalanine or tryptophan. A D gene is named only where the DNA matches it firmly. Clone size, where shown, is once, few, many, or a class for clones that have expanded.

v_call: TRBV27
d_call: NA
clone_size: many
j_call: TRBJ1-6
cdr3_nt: TGTGCCAGCAGTTTGAAACAATATAATTCACCCCTCCACTTT
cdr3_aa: CASSLKQYNSPLHF

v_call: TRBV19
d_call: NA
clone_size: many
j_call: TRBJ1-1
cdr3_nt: TGTGCCAGTAGTATCGCACCCCCTGAAGCTTTCTTT
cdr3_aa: CASSIAPPEAFF

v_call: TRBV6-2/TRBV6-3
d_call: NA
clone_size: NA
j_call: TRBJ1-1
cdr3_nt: TGTGCCACCTCCAGATGGGGCTTGAACACTGAAGCTTCCTTT
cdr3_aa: CATSRWGLNTEASF

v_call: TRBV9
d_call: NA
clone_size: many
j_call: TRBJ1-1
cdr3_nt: TGTGCCAGCAGCGTAGGTGCACAGACCAACTATGAAGCTTTCTTT
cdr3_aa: CASSVGAQTNYEAFF

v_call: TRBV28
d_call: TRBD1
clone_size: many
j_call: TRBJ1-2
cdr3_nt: TGTGCCAGCAGTTTATCACAGGGGGTCAACTATGGCTACACCTTC
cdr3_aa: CASSLSQGVNYGYTF

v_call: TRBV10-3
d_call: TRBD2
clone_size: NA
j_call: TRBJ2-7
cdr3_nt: TGTGCCATCAGTGATGTACTCACGGGACTAGTGGAGGGCGAGCAGTACTTC
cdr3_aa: CAISDVLTGLVEGEQYF

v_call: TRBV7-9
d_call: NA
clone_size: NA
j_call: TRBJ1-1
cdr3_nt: TGTGCCAGCCGGGGGTGGCGGAACACTGAAGCTTTCTTT
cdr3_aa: CASRGWRNTEAFF

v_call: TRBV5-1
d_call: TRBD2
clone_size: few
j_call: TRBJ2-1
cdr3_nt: TGCGCCAGCAGCTTTATGGCGGGAGCAGGTAATGAGCAGTTCTTC
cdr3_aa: CASSFMAGAGNEQFF

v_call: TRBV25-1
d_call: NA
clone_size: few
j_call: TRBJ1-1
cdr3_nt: TGTGCCAGCAGTGAATATCCGGGGCGGAACACTGAAGCTTTCTTT
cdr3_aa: CASSEYPGRNTEAFF

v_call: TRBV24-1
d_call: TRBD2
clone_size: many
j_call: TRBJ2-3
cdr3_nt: TGTGCCACCAGTGATGGACTAGCGGGCTTTAAAAATACGCAGTATTTT
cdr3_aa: CATSDGLAGFKNTQYF

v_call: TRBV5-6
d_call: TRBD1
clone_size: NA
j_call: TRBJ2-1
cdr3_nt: TGTGCCAGCAGCAAAACACACCGGGACAGGGGTACCTACAATGAGCAGTTCTTC
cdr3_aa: CASSKTHRDRGTYNEQFF

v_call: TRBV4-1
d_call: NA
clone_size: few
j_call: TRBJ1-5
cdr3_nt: TGCGCCAGCAGCCAAGTGGGGGGAGGGGGGATAGAGCCCCAGCATTTT
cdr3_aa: CASSQVGGGGIEPQHF

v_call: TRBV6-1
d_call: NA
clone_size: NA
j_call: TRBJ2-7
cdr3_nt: TGTGCCATCGACGAGGGGTACGAGCAGTACTTC
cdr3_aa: CAIDEGYEQYF

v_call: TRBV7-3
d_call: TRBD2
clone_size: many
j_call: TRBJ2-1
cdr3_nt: TGTGCCAGCAGCTCCGGGGGGGTCCCGTACAATGAGCAGTTCTTC
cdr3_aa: CASSSGGVPYNEQFF

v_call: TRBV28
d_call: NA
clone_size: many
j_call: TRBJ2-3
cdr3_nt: TGTGCCAGTTACTACAGGGAACCCCGCACAGATACGCAGTATTTT
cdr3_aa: CASYYREPRTDTQYF

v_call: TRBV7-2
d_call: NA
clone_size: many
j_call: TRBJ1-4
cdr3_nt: TGTGCCAGCAGCTTATTCGGAACAGGGATCGACGAAAAACTGTTTTTT
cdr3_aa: CASSLFGTGIDEKLFF

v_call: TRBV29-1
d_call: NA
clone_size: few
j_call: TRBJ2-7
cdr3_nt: TGCAGCGTTGAAGTTGTTCGACCGACGGGGTACGAGCAGTACTTC
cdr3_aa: CSVEVVRPTGYEQYF

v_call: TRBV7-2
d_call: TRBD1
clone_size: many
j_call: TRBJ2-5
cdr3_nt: TGTGCCAGCAGCCCCGGACAGGGCCAAGAGACCCAGTACTTC
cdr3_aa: CASSPGQGQETQYF

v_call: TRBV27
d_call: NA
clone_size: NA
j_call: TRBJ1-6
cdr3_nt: TGTGCCAGCAGCGATAGGGGGGAGCCCTATAATTCACCCCTCCACTTT
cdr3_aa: CASSDRGEPYNSPLHF

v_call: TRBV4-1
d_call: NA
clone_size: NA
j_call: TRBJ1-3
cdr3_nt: TGCGCCAGCAGCCAAGATTTGAGCATGACTGGAAACACCATATATTTT
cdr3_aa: CASSQDLSMTGNTIYF

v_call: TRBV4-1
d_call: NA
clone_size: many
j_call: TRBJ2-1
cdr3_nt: TGCGCCAGCAGCCCGAGAGCGGGTCGGGGACGCATTGATGAGCAGTTCTTC
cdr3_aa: CASSPRAGRGRIDEQFF

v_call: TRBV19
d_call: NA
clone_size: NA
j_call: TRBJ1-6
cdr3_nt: TGTGCCAGTAGCCCAGTTCCAGGGAGCTATTCACCCCTCCACTTT
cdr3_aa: CASSPVPGSYSPLHF

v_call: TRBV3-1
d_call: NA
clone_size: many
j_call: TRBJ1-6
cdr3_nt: TGTGCCAGCAGCCAAGCCCCTTCGCCCCTCCACTTT
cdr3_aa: CASSQAPSPLHF

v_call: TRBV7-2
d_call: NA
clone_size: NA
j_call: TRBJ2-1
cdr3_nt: TGTGCCAGCAGCTTAGGATCTCAGGAGACCAATGAGCAGTTCTTC
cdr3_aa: CASSLGSQETNEQFF

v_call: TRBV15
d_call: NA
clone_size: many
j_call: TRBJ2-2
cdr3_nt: TGTGCCACCAGCAGAGATTGGGGACTTACAATTACCGGGGAGCTGTTTTTT
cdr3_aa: CATSRDWGLTITGELFF

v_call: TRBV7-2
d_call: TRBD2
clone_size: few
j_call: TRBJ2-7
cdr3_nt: TGTGCCAGCAGCCTCTCCGGGACTACTCGGTACGAGCAGTACTTC
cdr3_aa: CASSLSGTTRYEQYF

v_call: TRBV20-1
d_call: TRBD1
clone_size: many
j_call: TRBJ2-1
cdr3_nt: TGCAGTGCTAGAGCCAAAACCGGGGACAGGGAAATGGATGAGCAGTTCTTC
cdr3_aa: CSARAKTGDREMDEQFF

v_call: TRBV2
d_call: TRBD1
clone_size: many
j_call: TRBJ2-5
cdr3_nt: TGTGCCAGCAGCTACACCCTCGGGACAGACTACGACTTC
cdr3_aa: CASSYTLGTDYDF